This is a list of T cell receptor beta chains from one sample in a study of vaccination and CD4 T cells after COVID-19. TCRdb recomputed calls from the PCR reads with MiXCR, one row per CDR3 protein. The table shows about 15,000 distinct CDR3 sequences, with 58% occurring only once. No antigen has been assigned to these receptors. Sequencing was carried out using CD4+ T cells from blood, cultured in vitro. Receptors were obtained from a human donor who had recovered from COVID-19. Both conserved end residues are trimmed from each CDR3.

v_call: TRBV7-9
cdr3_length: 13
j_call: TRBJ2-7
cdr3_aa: ASSGLAGTGFQQY

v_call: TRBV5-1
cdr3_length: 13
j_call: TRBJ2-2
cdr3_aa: ASTKRPGNTGELF

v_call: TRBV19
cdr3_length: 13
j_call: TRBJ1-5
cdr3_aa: ASSITGSGNQPQH

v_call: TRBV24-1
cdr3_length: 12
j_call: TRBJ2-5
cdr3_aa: ATSDGDRQETQY

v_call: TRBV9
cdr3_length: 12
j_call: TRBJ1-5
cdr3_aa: ASSASGRDQPQH

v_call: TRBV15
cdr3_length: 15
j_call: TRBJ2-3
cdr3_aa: ATSILASGASTDTQY

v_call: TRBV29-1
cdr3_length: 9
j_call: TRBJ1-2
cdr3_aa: SVLGAGGYT

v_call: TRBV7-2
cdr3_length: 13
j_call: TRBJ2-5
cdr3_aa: ASSLGLAGGETQY

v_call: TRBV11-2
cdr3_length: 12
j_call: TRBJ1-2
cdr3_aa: ASSLGGAGVGYT

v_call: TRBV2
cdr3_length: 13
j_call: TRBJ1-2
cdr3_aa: ASRLTGQGTYGYT

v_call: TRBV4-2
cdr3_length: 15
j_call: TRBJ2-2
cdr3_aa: ASSQDGLAGITGELF

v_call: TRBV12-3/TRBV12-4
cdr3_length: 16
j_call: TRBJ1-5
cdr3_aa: ASSPVQGDTMLGQPQH

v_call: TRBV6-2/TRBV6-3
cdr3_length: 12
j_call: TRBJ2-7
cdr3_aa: ASRGGRGIYEQY

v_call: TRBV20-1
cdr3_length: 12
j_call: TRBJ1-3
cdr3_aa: SARADSSGNTIY

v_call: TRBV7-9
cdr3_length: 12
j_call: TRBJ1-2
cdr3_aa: ASSPTGPSYGYT

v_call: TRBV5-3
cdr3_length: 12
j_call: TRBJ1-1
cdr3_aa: ARSLGQGNTEAF